These 19 T cell receptor beta chains originate from one sample sequenced in a study of blood T cell repertoires in COVID-19. Only in-frame clones appear in the TCRdb table, and some are missing; sequencing was by immunoSEQ multiplex PCR. The sample carries under 300,000 clones, around four fifths recorded once. Sequenced material: PBMCs or T cells enriched from blood (not recorded which). The receptors stem from a man aged 40-49 years who had recovered from COVID-19.

The V call is TRBV23-1, the J call TRBJ1-2; a possible D gene is TRBD1 (5 bases). TRBV23-1 qualifies as an ORF whose function is uncertain. V lost 3 bases to trimming and J lost 4 bases, with 18 bases between them. The CDR3 loop spans 16 amino acids. The DNA of the CDR3 is TGCGCCAGCAGTCACGGAGGGGAGGGGTGCCTCTATGGCTACACCTTC. As protein: CASSHGGEGCLYGYTF.

The chain joins TRBV5-6 to TRBJ2-7, with TRBD2 matching over 14 bases. The germline CDR1 and CDR2 sequences are SGHDT and YYEEEE. CDR3 length equals 17 residues. The J segment lost 3 bases and the V segment lost 6 bases, leaving 11 bases of the junction unmatched. CDR3 sequence reads: CASNYRGLAGGNYEQYF. The CDR3 DNA reads as TGTGCCAGCAACTACCGCGGACTAGCGGGAGGAAACTACGAGCAGTACTTC.

This clone was found many times. This chain joins TRBV7-2 and TRBJ2-7; perhaps TRBD1 as D (6 bases). Per the germline V gene, CDR1 is SGHTA and CDR2 is FQGNSA. CDR3 size: 13 residues. Trimming took off 3 bases at V and 5 bases at J, with 11 bases between the two ends. The CDR3 DNA reads TGTGCCAGCAGCTTGGGACACGGCAACGAGCAGTACTTC. It is translated as CASSLGHGNEQYF.

The V and J genes are TRBV14 and TRBJ1-4; D possibly corresponds to TRBD1 (5 bases). The CDR3 has 16 amino acids. The V end lost 0 bases, the J end lost 4 bases, and 12 bases lay between the germline ends. Germline lookup yields CDR1 SGHDN and CDR2 FVKESK. CDR3 sequence (DNA): TGTGCCAGCAGCCAAGAAGGAGGGACTTATAATGAAAAACTGTTTTTT. Translation gives CASSQEGGTYNEKLFF.

The V call is TRBV7-6, the J call TRBJ2-3, with 11 bases lining up with TRBD2. J was trimmed by 7 bases and V by 5 bases; bases with no gene match: 5. The CDR3 has 14 amino acids. Germline assignment: CDR1 SGHVS and CDR2 FNYEAQ. Here the CDR3 reads CASSGGLAANTQYF. The CDR3 DNA is TGTGCCAGCAGCGGGGGACTAGCGGCTAATACGCAGTATTTT.

The V gene is TRBV28, the J gene TRBJ1-1; D is uncertain. Germline CDR1 MDHEN, CDR2 SYDVKM. V gave up 10 bases and J gave up 7 bases, with 10 bases separating them. CDR3 length: 10 residues. In nucleotides, the CDR3 is TGTGCCACCCTCTTTATTGAAGCTTTCTTT. It encodes CATLFIEAFF.

The chain uses TRBV7-3 and TRBJ2-3; perhaps TRBD2 as D (6 bases). This CDR3 spans 14 amino acids. The germline V gene encodes CDR1 SGHTA and CDR2 FQGTGA. Trimming left V 2 bases short and J 6 bases short, with 12 bases between. Here the CDR3 reads CASSLGFGGDTQYF. CDR3 DNA sequence: TGTGCCAGCAGCTTAGGTTTTGGAGGGGATACGCAGTATTTT.

J is TRBJ2-2 and V is TRBV6-4; the match to TRBD1 covers 8 bases. CDR3 length equals 15 residues. Per the germline V gene, CDR1 is MRHNA and CDR2 is SNTAGT. V gave up 6 bases and J gave up 4 bases; unmatched junction bases: 7. CDR3 sequence reads: CASSPGQESTGELFF. CDR3 bases: TGTGCCAGCAGCCCGGGACAGGAATCCACCGGGGAGCTGTTTTTT.

The CDR3 nucleotides are TGTGCCTGGAGAGGCCCGGGGATGAATTCACCCCTCCACTTT. Protein product: CAWRGPGMNSPLHF. The chain is built from TRBV30 and TRBJ1-6; D call uncertain. Deletions cut 3 bases from V and 7 bases from J, with 13 bases between. Germline lookup yields CDR1 GTSNPN and CDR2 SVGIG (reference sequence). The CDR3 has 14 amino acids.

This clone was seen more than once but under ten times. This sequence joins TRBV27 and TRBJ2-7, with D tentatively TRBD1 (5 bases). The CDR3 is made up of 14 amino acids. The V gene lost 6 bases and the J gene lost 0 bases, with 12 bases spanning the gap. Per germline, CDR1 MNHEY and CDR2 SMNVEV (reference sequence). The CDR3: CASSRTTVSYEQYF. In DNA, the CDR3 is TGTGCCAGCAGCCGAACGACAGTCTCCTACGAGCAGTACTTC.

The chain joins TRBV7-8 to TRBJ2-1, with D possibly TRBD1 on 5 matching bases. The V gene lost 2 bases and the J gene lost 0 bases, with 8 bases spanning the gap. CDR3 length equals 15 residues. Germline V gene data show CDR1 as SGHVS and CDR2 as FQNEAQ. CDR3 residues: CASSLRQGSYNEQFF. CDR3 coding DNA: TGTGCCAGCAGCTTACGGCAGGGCTCCTACAATGAGCAGTTCTTC. Looking up the rest from reference TRBV7-8 and TRBJ2-1 gives the full variable domain: GAGVSQSPRYKVAKRGQDVALRCDPISGHVSLFWYQQALGQGPEFLTYFQNEAQLDKSGLPSDRFFAERPEGSVSTLKIQRTQQEDSAVYLCASSLRQGSYNEQFFGPGTRLTVL.

The V and J genes are TRBV7-2 and TRBJ1-1; D gene uncertain. Looked up from germline, CDR1 is SGHTA and CDR2 is FQGNSA. The CDR3 loop spans 13 amino acids. The V end was cut by 5 bases, the J end by 8 bases, with 15 bases between. The CDR3 loop is CASSEDTSEEAFF. The CDR3 region has the DNA TGTGCCAGCAGCGAGGATACCTCGGAGGAAGCTTTCTTT.

The chain links TRBV2 to TRBJ1-1; 10 nucleotides match TRBD1. V was clipped by 9 bases and J by 5 bases; unmatched bases: 9. This CDR3 is 14 amino acids long. Germline CDR1 SNHLY, CDR2 FYNNEI. The CDR3 DNA sequence: TGTGCCAGTTTTTCGACAGGGGGCAGGACTGAAGCTTTCTTT. It codes for CASFSTGGRTEAFF.

The chain has TRBV30 and TRBJ2-1, with 8 bases matching TRBD2. The CDR3 is made up of 14 amino acids. Trimming cost V 4 bases and J 8 bases; bases outside gene matches: 10. Germline V gives CDR1 GTSNPN, CDR2 SVGIG (reference sequence). The CDR3 spells CAWTYGGARDEQFF. The DNA for the CDR3 is TGTGCCTGGACGTACGGGGGGGCTAGGGATGAGCAGTTCTTC. Filled out from reference TRBV30 and TRBJ2-1, the complete variable domain reads SQTIHQWPATLVQPVGSPLSLECTVEGTSNPNLYWYRQAAGRGLQLLFYSVGIGQISSEVPQNLSASRPQDRQFILSSKKLLLSDSGFYLCAWTYGGARDEQFFGPGTRLTVL.

The chain is built from TRBV5-4 and TRBJ2-5; 10 bases line up with TRBD2. Germline assignment: CDR1 SGHNT and CDR2 YYREEE (reference sequence). V shed 1 base, J shed 1 base, and the junction held 1 base outside the gene matches. The CDR3 has 15 amino acids. This CDR3 is CASSLSSGGQETQYF. CDR3 bases: TGTGCCAGCAGCTTGTCTAGCGGGGGCCAAGAGACCCAGTACTTC.

The chain carries TRBV4-2 and TRBJ1-1; D gene ambiguous. The CDR3 consists of 15 residues. CDR1 is LGHNA, CDR2 YNFKEQ, per germline. Trimming took off 0 bases at V and 4 bases at J, with 12 bases between the two ends. CDR3 coding DNA: TGTGCCAGCAGCCAAGATGTTGAAGGGAGCACTGAAGCTTTCTTT. Translating it yields CASSQDVEGSTEAFF.

The chain joins TRBV7-2 to TRBJ1-1; maybe TRBD1 (5 bases). The germline V and J ends were trimmed by 5 bases and 1 base, with 17 bases remaining between them. The CDR3 runs 16 residues. The V gene's germline CDR1 is SGHTA and CDR2 FQGNSA. As DNA, the CDR3 is TGTGCCAGCAGCCTCAGGGATAGGTGGAAGAACACTGAAGCTTTCTTT. Its protein is CASSLRDRWKNTEAFF. Full variable domain (remainder filled in from reference TRBV7-2 and TRBJ1-1): GAGVSQSPSNKVTEKGKDVELRCDPISGHTALYWYRQSLGQGLEFLIYFQGNSAPDKSGLPSDRFSAERTGGSVSTLTIQRTQQEDSAVYLCASSLRDRWKNTEAFFGQGTRLTVV.

The chain couples TRBV7-9 to TRBJ2-1, with 11 bases identical to TRBD2. V trimming: 3 bases; J trimming: 3 bases; junction bases outside the gene matches: 4. The CDR3 sequence is 16 residues long. CDR1 is SEHNR and CDR2 is FQNEAQ in the germline V gene (reference sequence). The chain's CDR3 is CASSLAGLAGYNEQFF. In DNA, the CDR3 is TGTGCCAGCAGCTTGGCAGGACTAGCGGGCTACAATGAGCAGTTCTTC.

This clone came up a few times. The chain carries TRBV28 and TRBJ1-2; 8 bases line up with TRBD1. This CDR3 contains 13 residues. The V gene end was trimmed by 5 bases and the J gene end by 2 bases; junction bases not matched to a gene: 1. Germline V gene data show CDR1 as MDHEN and CDR2 as SYDVKM. The DNA of the CDR3 is TGTGCCAGCAGTCGGGACAGGAACTATGGCTACACCTTC. Protein: CASSRDRNYGYTF.